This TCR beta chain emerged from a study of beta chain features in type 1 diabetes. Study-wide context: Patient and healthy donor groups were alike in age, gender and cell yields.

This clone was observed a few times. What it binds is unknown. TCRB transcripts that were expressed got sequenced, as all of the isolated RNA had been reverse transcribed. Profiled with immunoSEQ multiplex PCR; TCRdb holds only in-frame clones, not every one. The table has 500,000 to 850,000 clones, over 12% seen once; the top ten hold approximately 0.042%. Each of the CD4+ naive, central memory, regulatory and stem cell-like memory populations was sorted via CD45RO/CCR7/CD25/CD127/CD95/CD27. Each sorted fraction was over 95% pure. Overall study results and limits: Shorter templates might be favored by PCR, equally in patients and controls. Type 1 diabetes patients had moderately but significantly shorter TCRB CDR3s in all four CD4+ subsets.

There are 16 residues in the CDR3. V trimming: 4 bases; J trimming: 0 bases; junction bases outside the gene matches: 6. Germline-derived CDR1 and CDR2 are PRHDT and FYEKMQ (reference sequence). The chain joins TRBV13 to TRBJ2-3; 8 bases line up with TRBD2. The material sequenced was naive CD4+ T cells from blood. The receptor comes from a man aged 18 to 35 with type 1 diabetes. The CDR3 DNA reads TGTGCCAGCAGCTCTTTAGCGGGAATCAGCACAGATACGCAGTATTTT. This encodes CASSSLAGISTDTQYF.